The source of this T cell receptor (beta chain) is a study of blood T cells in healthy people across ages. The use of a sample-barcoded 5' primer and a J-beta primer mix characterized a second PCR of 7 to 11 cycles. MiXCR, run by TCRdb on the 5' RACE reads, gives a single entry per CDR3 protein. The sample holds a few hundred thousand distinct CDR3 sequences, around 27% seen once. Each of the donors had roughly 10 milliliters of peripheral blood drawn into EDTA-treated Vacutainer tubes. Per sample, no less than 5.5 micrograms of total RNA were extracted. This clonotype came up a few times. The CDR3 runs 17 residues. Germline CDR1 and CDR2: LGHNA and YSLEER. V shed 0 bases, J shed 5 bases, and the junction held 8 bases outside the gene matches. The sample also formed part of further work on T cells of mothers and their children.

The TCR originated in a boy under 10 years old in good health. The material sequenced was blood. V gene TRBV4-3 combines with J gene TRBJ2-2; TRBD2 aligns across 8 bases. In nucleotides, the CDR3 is TGCGCCAGCAGCCAAGATCCCAGCGGGAGCGGAACCGGGGAGCTGTTTTTT. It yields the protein CASSQDPSGSGTGELFF.